The 24 T cell receptor beta chains below all came from one sample that was sequenced in a study of cytomegalovirus exposure and HLA in healthy donors. Primers for the PCR totalled 60 Vbeta and 13 Jbeta. TCRdb's copy holds only in-frame clones and misses some; the assay was immunoSEQ multiplex PCR. The sample gives under 200,000 clones, over 60% of which show up once; over 2% is in the top ten. Sequencing was carried out using PBMCs. The receptor source for this set is a woman between 45 and 65 years old in good health and CMV-seronegative.

The chain has TRBV4-1 and TRBJ1-3; D gene uncertain. CDR1 is MGHRA and CDR2 is YSYEKL in the germline V gene. The CDR3 runs to 16 residues. With 0 bases removed from V and 3 bases from J, the gap between germline ends came to 12 bases. DNA for the CDR3: TGCGCCAGCAGCCAAGATCTCGCGGGCGGTGGAAACACCATATATTTT. It codes for CASSQDLAGGGNTIYF.

The chain is built from TRBV19 and TRBJ1-5, with no clear D. Germline CDR1 and CDR2: LNHDA and SQIVND (reference sequence). The V end lost 5 bases, the J end lost 5 bases, and 7 bases lay between the germline ends. The CDR3 contains 12 residues. The CDR3 sequence: CASSERYQPQHF. CDR3 DNA sequence: TGTGCCAGTAGTGAGAGATATCAGCCCCAGCATTTT.

This clone has a handful of counts. This sequence joins TRBV11-2 and TRBJ1-1; 9 nucleotides agree with TRBD1. The CDR3 runs 19 residues. After removal of 1 base from V and 7 bases from J, the junction contained 19 bases not matched to a gene. The germline gives CDR1 SGHAT, CDR2 FQNNGV. CDR3 nucleotides: TGTGCCAGCAGCTTAGCTAGAAGGGGGACAGGGTCCCTTTTAGGTGAAGCTTTCTTT. This sequence encodes CASSLARRGTGSLLGEAFF.

The V call is TRBV9, the J call TRBJ1-4, with D possibly being TRBD1 (6 bases). The V gene lost 3 bases and the J gene lost 0 bases, with 15 bases spanning the gap. This CDR3 has 17 amino acids. CDR1 and CDR2 (germline): SGDLS, YYNGEE. The CDR3 bases are TGTGCCAGCAGCGACTCCGAGGACAGTGCAACTAATGAAAAACTGTTTTTT. Encoded protein: CASSDSEDSATNEKLFF.

The rearrangement joins TRBV7-2 to TRBJ1-3; possibly TRBD1 for D (5 bases). There are 18 residues in the CDR3. Germline CDR1 is SGHTA and CDR2 is FQGNSA. The V end lost 5 bases, the J end lost 0 bases, and 20 bases lay between the germline ends. CDR3 DNA sequence: TGTGCCAGCAGCCCCAACCGTCTACAGGACTACTCTGGAAACACCATATATTTT. It is translated as CASSPNRLQDYSGNTIYF.

The chain couples TRBV2 to TRBJ2-1; the match to TRBD2 covers 7 bases. Germline CDR1 and CDR2: SNHLY and FYNNEI. This CDR3 has 11 amino acids. V lost 4 bases, J lost 10 bases, and 1 base stayed unmatched. CDR3 amino acids: CASSVGGEQFF. In DNA form, the CDR3 reads TGTGCCAGCAGTGTGGGGGGGGAGCAGTTCTTC.

V usage is TRBV4-3 and J usage is TRBJ2-1; 7 bases fit TRBD1. The V gene's germline CDR1 is LGHNA and CDR2 YSLEER. The CDR3 contains 15 residues. Trimming took 0 bases from V and 4 from J; bases not matched to a gene: 3. The CDR3 loop is CASSQEWDSYNEQFF. The CDR3 bases are TGCGCCAGCAGCCAAGAATGGGACAGTTACAATGAGCAGTTCTTC.

The chain uses TRBV7-2 and TRBJ2-3; D possibly corresponds to TRBD2 (6 bases). V lost 5 bases and J lost 5, with 14 bases in between. In germline, CDR1 is SGHTA, CDR2 FQGNSA. The CDR3 totals 14 residues. This CDR3 is CASSQGGARDTQYF. CDR3 nucleotide sequence: TGTGCCAGCAGCCAAGGCGGGGCCCGAGATACGCAGTATTTT.

The V and J genes are TRBV19 and TRBJ1-1; the D is unclear. CDR1 and CDR2 from the germline V gene are LNHDA and SQIVND (reference sequence). V lost 6 bases and J lost 1, with 9 bases in between. The CDR3 runs to 13 residues. The CDR3 is CASSSQKNTEAFF. The DNA for the CDR3 is TGTGCCAGTAGCTCCCAGAAGAACACTGAAGCTTTCTTT.

The chain uses TRBV30 and TRBJ1-3; D unresolved. Germline CDR1 is GTSNPN and CDR2 is SVGIG (reference sequence). The CDR3 is 13 residues long. Trimming pared 5 bases from V and 0 bases from J, leaving 8 bases between. The CDR3 region is CAWGPSSGNTIYF. CDR3 in DNA: TGTGCCTGGGGGCCGAGCTCTGGAAACACCATATATTTT.

CDR3 bases: TGTGCCAGCAGTTTAAGAGTGCGAGCCTATGCCTACGAGCAGTACTTC. Amino acid sequence: CASSLRVRAYAYEQYF. The V call is TRBV28, the J call TRBJ2-7; D remains ambiguous. CDR1 and CDR2 (germline): MDHEN, SYDVKM. The CDR3 runs to 16 residues. V lost 2 bases, J lost 2 bases, and 16 bases lay in between.

With respect to this clone: One end of the junction is discordant with germline, which a read error may explain. This chain joins TRBV11-2 and TRBJ2-7; the match to TRBD1 covers 9 bases. CDR3 length: 17 residues. Germline loops: CDR1 SGHAT, CDR2 FQNNGV. The CDR3 sequence: CACSWGPGTGFSYEQYF. The CDR3 DNA reads as TGTGCCTGCAGCTGGGGGCCGGGGACAGGGTTTTCCTACGAGCAGTACTTC.

This sequence joins TRBV5-1 and TRBJ1-1, with 11 nucleotides matching TRBD1. Germline V lookup: CDR1 SGHRS, CDR2 YFSETQ. The CDR3 is 16 amino acids. V shed 4 bases, J shed 0 bases, and the junction held 5 bases outside the gene matches. The CDR3 loop reads CASSRTGGGMNTEAFF. The DNA for the CDR3 is TGCGCCAGCAGCAGGACAGGGGGCGGGATGAACACTGAAGCTTTCTTT.

V usage is TRBV11-3 and J usage is TRBJ2-3; TRBD2 is a possible D gene (5 bases). Germline values: CDR1 SGHNT, CDR2 YENEEA. The V and J ends lost 5 bases and 9 bases respectively, with 9 bases between them. This CDR3 is built from 11 residues. DNA of the CDR3: TGTGCCAGCAGCCGGGATGGGACGCAGTATTTT. This gives the protein CASSRDGTQYF.

The chain combines TRBV9 with TRBJ1-3; perhaps TRBD1 as D (5 bases). V lost 4 bases, J lost 4 bases, and 18 bases lay in between. This CDR3 spans 16 amino acids. Germline V gene lookup returns CDR1 SGDLS and CDR2 YYNGEE. The DNA of the CDR3 is TGTGCCAGCAGCCCAGAGGGAGGGGACGTCGGAAACACCATATATTTT. This sequence encodes CASSPEGGDVGNTIYF.

The rearrangement links TRBV5-1 to TRBJ2-1; TRBD2 might be the D (5 bases). CDR1 SGHRS and CDR2 YFSETQ come from the germline V gene. The V end was cut by 6 bases, the J end by 0 bases, with 16 bases between. CDR3 length equals 16 residues. CDR3 region: CASNKSPGSSYNEQFF. As DNA, the CDR3 is TGCGCCAGCAACAAGTCACCGGGGAGCTCCTACAATGAGCAGTTCTTC.

The CDR3 protein is CASSQGTSGYEQFF. The DNA for the CDR3 is TGTGCCAGCAGTCAGGGGACTAGCGGTTATGAGCAGTTCTTC. The chain joins TRBV6-6 to TRBJ2-1, with 11 bases matching TRBD2. The ends lost 5 bases at V and 8 bases at J; junction bases unmatched: 5. This CDR3 region has 14 residues. Germline CDR1 is MNHNY and CDR2 is SVGAGI (reference sequence).

This clone was seen just once. The chain couples TRBV19 to TRBJ1-1, with D uncertain. The germline CDR1 and CDR2 sequences are LNHDA and SQIVND (reference sequence). This CDR3 has 12 amino acids. The germline V and J ends were trimmed by 7 bases and 6 bases, with 12 bases remaining between them. CDR3 sequence: CASTRGGPEAFF. The CDR3 DNA follows: TGTGCCAGTACCCGAGGAGGTCCTGAAGCTTTCTTT.

V gene TRBV10-2 combines with J gene TRBJ1-1; D ambiguous. The CDR3 is 13 residues long. CDR1 is WSHSY, CDR2 SAAADI, per germline. Trimming removed 4 bases from V and 1 base from J, with 7 bases in between. CDR3 coding DNA: TGCGCCAGCAGTGGGGCCAAGAACACTGAAGCTTTCTTT. It specifies CASSGAKNTEAFF.

This rearrangement joins TRBV27 to TRBJ2-1, with 9 bases fitting TRBD1. The germline V gene encodes CDR1 MNHEY and CDR2 SMNVEV (reference sequence). This CDR3 is built from 14 residues. Trimming took 4 bases from V and 5 from J; bases not matched to a gene: 3. In DNA form, the CDR3 reads TGTGCCAGCAGTTCAAGGACAGGGGACAATGAGCAGTTCTTC. This sequence encodes CASSSRTGDNEQFF.

This clone came up once. The genes are TRBV4-3 and TRBJ1-2, with TRBD1 identical over 8 bases. Germline V CDR1 and CDR2: LGHNA, YSLEER. The CDR3 loop spans 18 amino acids. The junction had 17 bases not matched to a gene; V was cut back by 0 bases and J by 8 bases. CDR3 sequence (DNA): TGCGCCAGCAGCCAAGATGAGTTGTCGGCCGGACAGGGCCGGGGCTACACCTTC. Amino acids: CASSQDELSAGQGRGYTF.

The V gene is TRBV28, the J gene TRBJ2-2; TRBD2 is a possible D gene (6 bases). The V gene lost 2 bases and the J gene lost 1 base, with 14 bases spanning the gap. Germline V gene data show CDR1 as MDHEN and CDR2 as SYDVKM. The CDR3 has 17 residues. The CDR3 DNA sequence: TGTGCCAGCAGTTTAATCGGGAGACCCAAGAACACCGGGGAGCTGTTTTTT. Its translation: CASSLIGRPKNTGELFF.

This clone was counted only a few times. J is TRBJ2-1 and V is TRBV4-2; 8 bases map to TRBD2. The CDR3 contains 20 residues. CDR1 and CDR2 (germline): LGHNA, YNFKEQ. Trimming cost V 4 bases and J 1 base; bases outside gene matches: 18. The CDR3 spells CASSPRGGSGGSFSYNEQFF. DNA for the CDR3: TGTGCCAGCAGCCCGAGGGGGGGAAGCGGGGGTAGTTTTTCCTACAATGAGCAGTTCTTC.

This chain connects TRBV28 to TRBJ1-4, with a tentative D call TRBD1 (5 bases). Germline V gives CDR1 MDHEN, CDR2 SYDVKM. V gave up 8 bases and J gave up 6 bases, with 16 bases separating them. This CDR3 is 14 amino acids long. The DNA of the CDR3 is TGTGCCAGCGGGTCCCAGGGATGGGATGAAAAACTGTTTTTT. Protein sequence: CASGSQGWDEKLFF.